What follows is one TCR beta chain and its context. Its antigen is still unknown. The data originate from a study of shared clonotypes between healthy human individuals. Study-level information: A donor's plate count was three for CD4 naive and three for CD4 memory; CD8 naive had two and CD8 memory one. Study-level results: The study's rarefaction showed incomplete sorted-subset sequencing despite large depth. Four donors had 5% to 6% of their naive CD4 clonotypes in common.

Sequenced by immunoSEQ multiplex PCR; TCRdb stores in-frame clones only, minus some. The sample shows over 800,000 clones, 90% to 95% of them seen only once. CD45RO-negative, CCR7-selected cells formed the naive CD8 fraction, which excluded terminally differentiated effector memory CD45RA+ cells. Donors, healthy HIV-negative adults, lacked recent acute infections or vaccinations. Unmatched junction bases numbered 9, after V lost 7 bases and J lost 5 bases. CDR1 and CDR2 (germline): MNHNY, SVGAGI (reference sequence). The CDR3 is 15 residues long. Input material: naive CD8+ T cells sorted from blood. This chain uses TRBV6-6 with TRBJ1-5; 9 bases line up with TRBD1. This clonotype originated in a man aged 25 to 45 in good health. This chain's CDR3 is CASTQRQGGYQPQHF. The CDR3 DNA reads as TGTGCCAGCACTCAGAGACAGGGGGGTTATCAGCCCCAGCATTTT.